This T cell receptor beta chain appears in the sequencing data of a study of T and B cells in COVID-19 patients. Study context: Peripheral blood came from COVID-19 patients with active infection or after recovery. At median age approximately 36 years, recovered patients were younger than active-infection patients at about 62.

Overall study results and limits: At recovery TRB diversity and richness exceeded healthy donors, after highly clonal active COVID-19 repertoires.

This clonotype is medium-sized by share. Its target is not known. From blood, roughly 250-500 ng of genomic DNA served as TRB template. TRB rearrangements were amplified by multiplex PCR with BIOMED2 TRB-A/B primers. TCRdb recomputed calls from the multiplex PCR reads with MiXCR, one row per CDR3 protein. The sample yields approximately 4,000 distinct CDR3 sequences, roughly 21% seen once. The germline V gene has CDR1 SGHKS and CDR2 YYEKEE (reference sequence). The CDR3 extends over 14 amino acids. V lost 0 bases and J 9 bases, leaving 13 bases between the germline ends. V and J are TRBV5-5 and TRBJ2-1; maybe TRBD2 (5 bases). The source of this sequence is a human donor with active COVID-19. What was sequenced was blood. CDR3 bases: TGTGCCAGCAGCTTGGAGTTAGCGAAGGTTGAGCAGTTCTTC. Protein product: CASSLELAKVEQFF. Complete variable domain (other parts from reference TRBV5-5 and TRBJ2-1): DAGVTQSPTHLIKTRGQQVTLRCSPISGHKSVSWYQQVLGQGPQFIFQYYEKEERGRGNFPDRFSARQFPNYSSELNVNALLLGDSALYLCASSLELAKVEQFFGPGTRLTVL.